This TCR beta chain was recorded in a study of siplizumab effects on memory and regulatory T cells. Study-wide results and limits: Naive T cells were seemingly more diverse than memory cells, and major contributions to the alloresponse seemed to be made by them.

Regarding this clone: Its specificity is unknown.

The CDR3 has 14 amino acids. The V gene lost 5 bases and the J gene lost 3 bases, with 13 bases spanning the gap. Germline-derived CDR1 and CDR2 are LGHNA and YNFKEQ. The assay was immunoSEQ multiplex PCR, and TCRdb's table has in-frame clones only and misses some. Of about 100,000 clones listed, approximately 90% are singletons. V usage is TRBV4-2 and J usage is TRBJ2-5; tentatively, D is TRBD1 or TRBD2 (5 bases each). The sequenced sample was Tregs sorted from blood. This clonotype originated in a human donor in good health. The CDR3 sequence: CASSAGRGKETQYF. The CDR3 DNA reads as TGTGCCAGCAGCGCCGGTCGGGGCAAAGAGACCCAGTACTTC.